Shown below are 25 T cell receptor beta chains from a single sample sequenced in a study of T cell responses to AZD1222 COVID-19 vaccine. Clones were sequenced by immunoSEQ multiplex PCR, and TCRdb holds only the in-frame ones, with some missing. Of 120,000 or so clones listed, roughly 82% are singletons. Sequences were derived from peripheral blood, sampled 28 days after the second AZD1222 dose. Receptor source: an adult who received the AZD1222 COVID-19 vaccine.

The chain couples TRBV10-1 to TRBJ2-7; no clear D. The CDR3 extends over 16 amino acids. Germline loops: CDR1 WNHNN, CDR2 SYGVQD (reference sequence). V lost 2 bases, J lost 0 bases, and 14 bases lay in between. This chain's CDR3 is CASSEMSAGLSYEQYF. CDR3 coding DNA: TGCGCCAGCAGTGAGATGTCGGCAGGCCTCTCCTACGAGCAGTACTTC.

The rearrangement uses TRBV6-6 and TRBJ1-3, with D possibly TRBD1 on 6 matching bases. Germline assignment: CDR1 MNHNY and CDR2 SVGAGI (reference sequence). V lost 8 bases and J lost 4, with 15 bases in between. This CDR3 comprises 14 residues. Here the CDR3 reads CASGGGRKGNTIYF. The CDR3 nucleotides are TGTGCCAGCGGAGGGGGGCGAAAAGGAAACACCATATATTTT.

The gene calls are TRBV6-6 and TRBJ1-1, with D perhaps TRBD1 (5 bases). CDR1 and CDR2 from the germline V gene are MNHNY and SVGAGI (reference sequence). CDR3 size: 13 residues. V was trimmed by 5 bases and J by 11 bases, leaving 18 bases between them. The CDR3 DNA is TGTGCCAGCAGTCCCGTGGGGAGGGGTAACGCTTTCTTT. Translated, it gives CASSPVGRGNAFF.

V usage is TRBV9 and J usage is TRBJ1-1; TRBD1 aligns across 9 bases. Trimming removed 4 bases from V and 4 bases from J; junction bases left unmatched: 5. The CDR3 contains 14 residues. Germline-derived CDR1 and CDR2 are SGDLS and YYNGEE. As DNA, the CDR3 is TGTGCCAGCAGCCCGGGACAGGGTCGCACTGAAGCTTTCTTT. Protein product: CASSPGQGRTEAFF. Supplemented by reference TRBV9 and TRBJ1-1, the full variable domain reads DSGVTQTPKHLITATGQRVTLRCSPRSGDLSVYWYQQSLDQGLQFLIQYYNGEERAKGNILERFSAQQFPDLHSELNLSSLELGDSALYFCASSPGQGRTEAFFGQGTRLTVV.

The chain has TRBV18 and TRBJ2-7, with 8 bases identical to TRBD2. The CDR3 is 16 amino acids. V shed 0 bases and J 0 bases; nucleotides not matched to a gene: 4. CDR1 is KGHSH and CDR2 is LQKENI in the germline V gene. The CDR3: CASSPPAGESSYEQYF. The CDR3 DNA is TGTGCCAGCTCACCACCAGCGGGGGAAAGCTCCTACGAGCAGTACTTC. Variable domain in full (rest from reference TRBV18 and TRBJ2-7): NAGVMQNPRHLVRRRGQEARLRCSPMKGHSHVYWYRQLPEEGLKFMVYLQKENIIDESGMPKERFSAEFPKEGPSILRIQQVVRGDSAAYFCASSPPAGESSYEQYFGPGTRLTVT.

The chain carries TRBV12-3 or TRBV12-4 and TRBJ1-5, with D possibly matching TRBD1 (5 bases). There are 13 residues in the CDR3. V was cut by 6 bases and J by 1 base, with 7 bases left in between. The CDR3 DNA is TGTGCCAGCAGGAGGGACAGCAATCAGCCCCAGCATTTT. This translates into CASRRDSNQPQHF.

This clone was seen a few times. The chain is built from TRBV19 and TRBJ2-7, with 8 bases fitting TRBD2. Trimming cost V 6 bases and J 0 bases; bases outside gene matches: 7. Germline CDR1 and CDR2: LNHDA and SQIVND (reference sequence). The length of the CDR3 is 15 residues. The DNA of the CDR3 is TGTGCCAGTAGCGTGACTAGCGTCGACTCCTACGAGCAGTACTTC. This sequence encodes CASSVTSVDSYEQYF.

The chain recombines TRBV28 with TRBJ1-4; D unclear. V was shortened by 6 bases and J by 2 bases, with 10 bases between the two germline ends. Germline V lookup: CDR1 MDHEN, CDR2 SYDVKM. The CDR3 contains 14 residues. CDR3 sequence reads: CASSGSWTNEKLFF. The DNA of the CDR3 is TGTGCCAGCAGCGGGTCTTGGACTAATGAAAAACTGTTTTTT.

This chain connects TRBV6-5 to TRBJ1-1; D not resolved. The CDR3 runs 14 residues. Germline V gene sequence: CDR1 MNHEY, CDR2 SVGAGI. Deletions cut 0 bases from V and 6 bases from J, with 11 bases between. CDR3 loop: CASSYSGVGAEAFF. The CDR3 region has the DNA TGTGCCAGCAGTTACTCTGGGGTTGGCGCTGAAGCTTTCTTT.

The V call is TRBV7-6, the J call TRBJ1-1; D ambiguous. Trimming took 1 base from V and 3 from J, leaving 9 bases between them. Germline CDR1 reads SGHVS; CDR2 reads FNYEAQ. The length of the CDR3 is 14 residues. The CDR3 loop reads CASSLVLGDTEAFF. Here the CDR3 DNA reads TGTGCCAGCAGCTTAGTACTCGGGGACACTGAAGCTTTCTTT.

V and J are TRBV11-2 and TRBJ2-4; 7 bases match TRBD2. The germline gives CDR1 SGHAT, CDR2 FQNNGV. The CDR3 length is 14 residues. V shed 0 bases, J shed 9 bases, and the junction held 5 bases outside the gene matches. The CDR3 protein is CASSLDREGGIQYF. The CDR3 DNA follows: TGTGCCAGCAGCTTAGATAGGGAGGGTGGCATTCAGTACTTC.

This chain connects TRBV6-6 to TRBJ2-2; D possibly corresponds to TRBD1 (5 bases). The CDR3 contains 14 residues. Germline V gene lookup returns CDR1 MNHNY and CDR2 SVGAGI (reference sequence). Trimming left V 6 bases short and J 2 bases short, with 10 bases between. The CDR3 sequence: CASSYRFNTGELFF. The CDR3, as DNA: TGTGCCAGCAGCTACAGGTTTAACACCGGGGAGCTGTTTTTT.

The CDR3 nucleotides read TGTGCCAGCAGCTTAGATGGGGTGATGGGCACTGAAGCTTTCTTT. It codes for CASSLDGVMGTEAFF. The V call is TRBV11-2, the J call TRBJ1-1; D remains unclear. Trimming removed 0 bases at V and 4 bases at J, with 12 bases between. This CDR3 spans 15 amino acids. Germline CDR1 is SGHAT and CDR2 is FQNNGV.

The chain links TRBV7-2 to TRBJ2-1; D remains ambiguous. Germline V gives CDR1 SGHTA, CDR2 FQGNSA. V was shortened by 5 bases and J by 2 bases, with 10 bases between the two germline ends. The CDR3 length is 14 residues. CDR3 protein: CASSNYGPYNEQFF. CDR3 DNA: TGTGCCAGCAGCAACTACGGTCCCTACAATGAGCAGTTCTTC. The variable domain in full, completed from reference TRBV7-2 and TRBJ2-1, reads GAGVSQSPSNKVTEKGKDVELRCDPISGHTALYWYRQSLGQGLEFLIYFQGNSAPDKSGLPSDRFSAERTGGSVSTLTIQRTQQEDSAVYLCASSNYGPYNEQFFGPGTRLTVL.

CDR3 residues: CASSIPVNNEQFF. The CDR3, as DNA: TGTGCCAGTAGTATCCCGGTGAACAATGAGCAGTTCTTC. The chain is built from TRBV19 and TRBJ2-1, with D hard to call. V was pared by 3 bases and J by 5 bases, with 8 bases between. The CDR3 sequence is 13 residues long. Germline V gives CDR1 LNHDA, CDR2 SQIVND (reference sequence).

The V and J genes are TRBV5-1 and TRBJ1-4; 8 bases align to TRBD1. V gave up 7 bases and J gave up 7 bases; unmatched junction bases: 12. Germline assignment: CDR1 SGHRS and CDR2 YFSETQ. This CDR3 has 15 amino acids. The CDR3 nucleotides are TGCGCCAGCGGCGAGACAGGGGAGGCAGGTGAAAAACTGTTTTTT. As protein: CASGETGEAGEKLFF.

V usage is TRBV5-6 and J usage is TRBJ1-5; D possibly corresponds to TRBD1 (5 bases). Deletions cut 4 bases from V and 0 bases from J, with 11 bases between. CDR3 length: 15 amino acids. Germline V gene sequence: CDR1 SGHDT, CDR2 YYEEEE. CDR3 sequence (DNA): TGTGCCAGCAGCCCGGGGCTTCATAGCAATCAGCCCCAGCATTTT. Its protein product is CASSPGLHSNQPQHF.

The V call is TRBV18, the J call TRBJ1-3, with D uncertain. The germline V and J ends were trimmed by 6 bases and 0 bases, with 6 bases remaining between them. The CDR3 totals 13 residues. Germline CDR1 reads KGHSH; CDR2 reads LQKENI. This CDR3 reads CASSPSSGNTIYF. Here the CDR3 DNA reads TGTGCCAGCTCCCCCTCCTCTGGAAACACCATATATTTT.

The CDR3 nucleotides are TGTGCCAGCAGCGTAGGCCAGGTAGGGACTGAAGCTTTCTTT. Its translation is CASSVGQVGTEAFF. This chain uses TRBV9 with TRBJ1-1; D remains unclear. The CDR3 runs 14 residues. Per germline, CDR1 SGDLS and CDR2 YYNGEE. The ends were cut back, 0 bases at V and 5 bases at J, with 11 bases in the middle.

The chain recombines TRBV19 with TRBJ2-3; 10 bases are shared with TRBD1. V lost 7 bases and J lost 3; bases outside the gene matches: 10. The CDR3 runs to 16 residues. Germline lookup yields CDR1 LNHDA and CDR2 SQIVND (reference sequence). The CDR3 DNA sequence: TGTGCCAGTACCCCGATCGGGACAGGGGAAACAGATACGCAGTATTTT. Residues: CASTPIGTGETDTQYF.

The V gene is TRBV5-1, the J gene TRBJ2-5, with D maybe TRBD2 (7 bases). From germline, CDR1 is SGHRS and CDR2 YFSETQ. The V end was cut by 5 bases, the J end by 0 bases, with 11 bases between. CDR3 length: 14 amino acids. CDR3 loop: CASRGGGDQETQYF. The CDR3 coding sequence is TGCGCCAGCAGGGGAGGGGGAGACCAAGAGACCCAGTACTTC.

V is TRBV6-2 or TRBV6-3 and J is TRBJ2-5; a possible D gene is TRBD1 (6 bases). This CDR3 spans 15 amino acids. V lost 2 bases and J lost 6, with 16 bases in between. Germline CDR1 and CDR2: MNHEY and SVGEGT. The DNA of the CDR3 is TGTGCCAGCAGTTACAGGGGGATTCTCTTGAAGACCCAGTACTTC. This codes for CASSYRGILLKTQYF.

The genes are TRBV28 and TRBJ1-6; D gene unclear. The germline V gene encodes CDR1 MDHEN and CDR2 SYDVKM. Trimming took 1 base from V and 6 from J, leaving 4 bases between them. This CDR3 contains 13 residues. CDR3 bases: TGTGCCAGCAGTTTATCGTTTAATTCACCCCTCCACTTT. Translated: CASSLSFNSPLHF.

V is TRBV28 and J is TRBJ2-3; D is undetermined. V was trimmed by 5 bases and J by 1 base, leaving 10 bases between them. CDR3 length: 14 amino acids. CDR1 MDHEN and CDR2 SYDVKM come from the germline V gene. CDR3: CASSPEWGTDTQYF. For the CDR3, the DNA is TGTGCCAGCAGTCCGGAGTGGGGCACAGATACGCAGTATTTT.

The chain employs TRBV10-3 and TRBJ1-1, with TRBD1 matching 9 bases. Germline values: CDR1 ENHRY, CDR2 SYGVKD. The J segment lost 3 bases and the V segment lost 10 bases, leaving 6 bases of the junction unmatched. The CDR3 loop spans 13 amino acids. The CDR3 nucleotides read TGTGCCACCAAGACAGGGGGGGACACTGAAGCTTTCTTT. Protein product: CATKTGGDTEAFF.